These 20 T cell receptor beta chains came from one sample sequenced in a study of beta chain features in type 1 diabetes (dated by TCRdb to 2017 to 2018). To prepare the library, the immunoSEQ multiplex PCR assay was applied. The High Capacity cDNA Reverse Transcription Kit was used to reverse transcribe all of the isolated RNA, meaning that expressed TCRB transcripts were what got sequenced. This is the immuneACCESS table as TCRdb keeps it, with only in-frame sequences that have V and J called. A part of the clones is gone; compared with another copy, unresolved V genes explain less than half, and the rest is unexplained. This sample gives about 180,000 clones in total; around an eighth of them show up just once. In total, the top ten clones hold 0.62% of the sample. Sequencing used central memory CD4+ T cells from blood. The receptors originated from a woman aged 18-30 years in good health.

This clone was detected a few times. The V and J genes are TRBV29-1 and TRBJ2-1; TRBD2 agrees at 9 bases. The germline V gene encodes CDR1 SQVTM and CDR2 ANQGSEA. The V segment lost 1 base and the J segment 9 bases; nucleotides outside the gene matches: 13. The CDR3 contains 16 residues. CDR3 in amino acids: CSVEVSGAGGPGEQFF. The CDR3 bases are TGCAGCGTTGAAGTCTCCGGGGCGGGAGGGCCGGGTGAGCAGTTCTTC.

This clone was counted between two and nine times. V gene TRBV7-8 combines with J gene TRBJ2-7, with 10 bases lining up with TRBD1. Germline CDR1 reads SGHVS; CDR2 reads FQNEAQ. The V segment lost 5 bases and the J segment 4 bases; nucleotides outside the gene matches: 11. The length of the CDR3 is 16 residues. The CDR3 nucleotides are TGTGCCAGCAGCCTCCAAGAAAGGGACAGGGGTTACGAGCAGTACTTC. This encodes CASSLQERDRGYEQYF. Using reference TRBV7-8 and TRBJ2-7 for the parts outside the CDR3, the full variable domain is GAGVSQSPRYKVAKRGQDVALRCDPISGHVSLFWYQQALGQGPEFLTYFQNEAQLDKSGLPSDRFFAERPEGSVSTLKIQRTQQEDSAVYLCASSLQERDRGYEQYFGPGTRLTVT.

The table lists this clone with a few counts. This rearrangement joins TRBV19 to TRBJ1-2; 8 nucleotides agree with TRBD1. Germline values: CDR1 LNHDA, CDR2 SQIVND (reference sequence). The V gene end was trimmed by 4 bases and the J gene end by 1 base; junction bases not matched to a gene: 8. The CDR3 is made up of 16 amino acids. The CDR3 region has the DNA TGTGCCAGTAGTAACTCCCGACAGGGGCTTAACTATGGCTACACCTTC. Translated, it gives CASSNSRQGLNYGYTF. Full variable domain (missing parts from reference TRBV19 and TRBJ1-2): DGGITQSPKYLFRKEGQNVTLSCEQNLNHDAMYWYRQDPGQGLRLIYYSQIVNDFQKGDIAEGYSVSREKKESFPLTVTSAQKNPTAFYLCASSNSRQGLNYGYTFGSGTRLTVV.

This chain links TRBV19 with TRBJ2-1; 7 bases line up with TRBD2. Per germline, CDR1 LNHDA and CDR2 SQIVND (reference sequence). V lost 6 bases and J lost 9; bases outside the gene matches: 11. This CDR3 is 14 amino acids long. CDR3 sequence: CASSQGLVLGEQFF. The CDR3 DNA reads as TGTGCCAGTAGCCAAGGACTAGTTCTGGGTGAGCAGTTCTTC. Using reference TRBV19 and TRBJ2-1 for the parts outside the CDR3, the full variable domain is DGGITQSPKYLFRKEGQNVTLSCEQNLNHDAMYWYRQDPGQGLRLIYYSQIVNDFQKGDIAEGYSVSREKKESFPLTVTSAQKNPTAFYLCASSQGLVLGEQFFGPGTRLTVL.

The rearrangement links TRBV5-6 to TRBJ2-7; D remains unclear. The CDR3 runs to 13 residues. Deletions cut 0 bases from V and 5 bases from J, with 9 bases between. Germline-derived CDR1 and CDR2 are SGHDT and YYEEEE. Here the CDR3 reads CASSLGVVDEQYF. The CDR3 region has the DNA TGTGCCAGCAGCTTGGGTGTAGTCGACGAGCAGTACTTC. The full variable domain, rest sourced from reference TRBV5-6 and TRBJ2-7, is DAGVTQSPTHLIKTRGQQVTLRCSPKSGHDTVSWYQQALGQGPQFIFQYYEEEERQRGNFPDRFSGHQFPNYSSELNVNALLLGDSALYLCASSLGVVDEQYFGPGTRLTVT.

The chain employs TRBV7-2 and TRBJ2-1; 11 bases align to TRBD2. V dropped 4 bases and J dropped 7; count of bases not matched to a gene: 12. This CDR3 spans 17 amino acids. From germline, CDR1 is SGHTA and CDR2 FQGNSA. The CDR3 sequence is CASSSFSGRVRRNEQFF. The CDR3, as DNA: TGTGCCAGCAGCTCCTTTAGCGGGAGGGTTAGGAGGAATGAGCAGTTCTTC.

This sequence joins TRBV6-6 and TRBJ1-2, with 9 bases that match TRBD1. The CDR3 runs 14 residues. V was pared by 5 bases and J by 8 bases, with 9 bases of the junction left unmatched. Germline assignment: CDR1 MNHNY and CDR2 SVGAGI (reference sequence). For the CDR3, the DNA is TGTGCCAGCAGTGCCCGGGACAGGGCAGGAGGCTACACCTTC. Its protein product is CASSARDRAGGYTF.

The rearrangement uses TRBV4-2 and TRBJ2-3; D gene uncertain. The V end was cut by 0 bases, the J end by 1 base, with 5 bases between. Germline V lookup: CDR1 LGHNA, CDR2 YNFKEQ. The CDR3 is made up of 14 amino acids. The CDR3 loop reads CASSQDSGTDTQYF. For the CDR3, the DNA is TGTGCCAGCAGCCAAGATTCGGGCACAGATACGCAGTATTTT.

This chain connects TRBV4-3 to TRBJ1-1; D is unclear. V was shortened by 4 bases and J by 3 bases, with 12 bases between the two germline ends. In germline, CDR1 is LGHNA, CDR2 YSLEER. The CDR3 length is 14 residues. CDR3 residues: CASSRLGLDTEAFF. Written as DNA, the CDR3 is TGCGCCAGCAGCCGCCTCGGACTCGACACTGAAGCTTTCTTT.

This clone came up a few times. The chain combines TRBV6-6 with TRBJ2-7, with 9 bases lining up with TRBD2. V gave up 5 bases and J gave up 10 bases; unmatched junction bases: 3. Germline V gives CDR1 MNHNY, CDR2 SVGAGI (reference sequence). The CDR3 has 11 residues. The CDR3 spells CASSDGTSQYF. The DNA of the CDR3 is TGTGCCAGCAGTGACGGGACTAGCCAGTACTTC.

This clone was found a few times. This chain connects TRBV4-2 to TRBJ2-1; D is unclear. The V end lost 3 bases, the J end lost 2 bases, and 11 bases lay between the germline ends. The CDR3 loop spans 15 amino acids. Germline loops: CDR1 LGHNA, CDR2 YNFKEQ. Here the CDR3 reads CASSQSPRAYNEQFF. The CDR3 coding sequence is TGTGCCAGCAGCCAGAGCCCCCGAGCCTACAATGAGCAGTTCTTC.

The sample holds a few counts of this clone. The same CDR3 can be traced to other DNA sequences in this sample. The chain couples TRBV14 to TRBJ1-1, with D unresolved. V shed 4 bases and J shed 5 bases, with 8 bases lying between them. Germline loops: CDR1 SGHDN, CDR2 FVKESK. CDR3 length equals 12 residues. The CDR3 spells CASSLTGTEAFF. In nucleotides, the CDR3 is TGTGCCAGCAGCCTGACCGGGACTGAAGCTTTCTTT.

There are a few counts of this clone. CDR3 nucleotides: TGCGCCAGCAGCTTAAGCGGCAGGCAAGAGACCCAGTACTTC. Translation gives CASSLSGRQETQYF. J is TRBJ2-5 and V is TRBV5-1, with a tentative D call TRBD2 (5 bases). The germline V gene has CDR1 SGHRS and CDR2 YFSETQ. The V and J ends lost 2 bases and 2 bases respectively, with 10 bases between them. CDR3 length: 14 amino acids.

V gene TRBV29-1 combines with J gene TRBJ2-5; 8 bases line up with TRBD1. The CDR3 spans 12 residues. Germline V gene lookup returns CDR1 SQVTM and CDR2 ANQGSEA. With V trimmed by 7 bases and J by 5 bases, 6 bases remained unmatched. In nucleotides, the CDR3 is TGCAGCGCCAGCGACAGGGGTGAGACCCAGTACTTC. Translation: CSASDRGETQYF.

A few counts support this clone. This rearrangement joins TRBV6-1 to TRBJ2-2, with a weak D call TRBD2 (6 bases). The V end lost 4 bases, the J end lost 5 bases, and 14 bases lay between the germline ends. This CDR3 has 15 amino acids. Germline V gene sequence: CDR1 MNHNS, CDR2 SASEGT. As DNA, the CDR3 is TGTGCCAGCAGTGGCGGGACTCGTCGAACCGGGGAGCTGTTTTTT. The encoded protein is CASSGGTRRTGELFF.

This clone was recorded many times. V is TRBV5-1 and J is TRBJ2-1; D is possibly TRBD2 (6 bases). Trimming took off 1 base at V and 4 bases at J, with 12 bases between the two ends. CDR1 and CDR2 (germline): SGHRS, YFSETQ. The CDR3 has 15 residues. In nucleotides, the CDR3 is TGCGCCAGCAGCTTGATGAGCGGGCTTTACAATGAGCAGTTCTTC. Its translation: CASSLMSGLYNEQFF.

This clone has just a few counts. This rearrangement joins TRBV29-1 to TRBJ1-4; D possibly corresponds to TRBD1 (5 bases). This CDR3 has 15 residues. Germline CDR1 and CDR2: SQVTM and ANQGSEA. V lost 4 bases to trimming and J lost 8 bases, with 20 bases between them. The CDR3 bases are TGCAGCGTTGTGCGGGGGGATGGCAGGAGGGAAAAACTGTTTTTT. Protein sequence: CSVVRGDGRREKLFF.

The CDR3 sequence is CASSPGQGNSNQPQHF. The CDR3 DNA reads TGTGCCAGCAGCCCGGGACAGGGCAATAGCAATCAGCCCCAGCATTTT. This sequence joins TRBV7-8 and TRBJ1-5, with 9 bases fitting TRBD1. The CDR3 is 16 residues long. Germline trimming cut 5 bases from V and 0 bases from J; bases unmatched to any gene: 5. Germline CDR1 reads SGHVS; CDR2 reads FQNEAQ.

The gene calls are TRBV7-9 and TRBJ1-5, with D possibly matching TRBD1 (6 bases). Germline V CDR1 and CDR2: SEHNR, FQNEAQ (reference sequence). CDR3 size: 14 residues. V lost 1 base and J 4 bases, leaving 8 bases between the germline ends. As DNA, the CDR3 is TGTGCCAGCAGCTTAGGGGGGCAGAATCAGCCCCAGCATTTT. Amino acids: CASSLGGQNQPQHF.

The chain couples TRBV18 to TRBJ1-5, with D unclear. Per germline, CDR1 KGHSH and CDR2 LQKENI. V was shortened by 6 bases and J by 3 bases, with 15 bases between the two germline ends. The length of the CDR3 is 15 residues. CDR3 sequence (DNA): TGTGCCAGCTCGACCGGAGTTCCAGACAATCAGCCCCAGCATTTT. Its protein is CASSTGVPDNQPQHF.